This T cell receptor (beta chain) was observed in a study of CD8+ T cells in alopecia areata. Study results and caveats: The study found TCR sharing across patients less clear than in mice, possibly for HLA reasons. Higher clonality was seen in lesional scalp than in normal scalp, especially in alopecia totalis/universalis.

CD4+ cells of a handful of patients were further sorted as CD25+CD127-. As part of sample collection, lesional scalp punch biopsies and peripheral blood were taken from alopecia areata patients. PBMCs were stained for CD3, CD4 and CD8, and CD4+ and CD8+ T cells were sorted. CDR1 is LNHDA, CDR2 SQIVND, per germline (reference sequence). Between the trimmed V and J ends, which lost 5 bases and 1 base, there was a span of 18 bases. This CDR3 has 17 residues. This clone qualifies as medium-sized. Its target is not known. Extracted RNA was reverse transcribed into cDNA, the sequencing template. Profiled with immunoSEQ multiplex PCR; TCRdb holds only in-frame clones, not every one. The table includes 35,000 or so clones, 45% to 55% detected once.

Sequencing used CD4+ Tregs sorted from blood. The receptor was derived from a human donor with alopecia areata. The chain employs TRBV19 and TRBJ2-4; the D is unclear. CDR3 coding DNA: TGTGCCAGTAGTCTATACACTCGACTGGGGGCCAAAAACATTCAGTACTTC. This translates into CASSLYTRLGAKNIQYF. Using reference TRBV19 and TRBJ2-4 for the parts outside the CDR3, the full variable domain is DGGITQSPKYLFRKEGQNVTLSCEQNLNHDAMYWYRQDPGQGLRLIYYSQIVNDFQKGDIAEGYSVSREKKESFPLTVTSAQKNPTAFYLCASSLYTRLGAKNIQYFGAGTRLSVL.